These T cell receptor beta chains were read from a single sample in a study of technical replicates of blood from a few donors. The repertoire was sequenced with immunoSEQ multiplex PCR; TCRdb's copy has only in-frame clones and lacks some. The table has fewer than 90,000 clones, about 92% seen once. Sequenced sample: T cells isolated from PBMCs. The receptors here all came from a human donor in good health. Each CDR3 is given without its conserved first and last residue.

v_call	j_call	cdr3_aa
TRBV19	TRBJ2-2	ASSLDLAGGPGNTGELF
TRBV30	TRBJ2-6	AYNTGGANVLT
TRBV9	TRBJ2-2	ASSPHTGELF
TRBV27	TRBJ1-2	ASSFGTGTAYGYT
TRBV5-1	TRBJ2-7	ASSLGGANEQY
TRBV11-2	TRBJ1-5	ASSLGLEPNQPQH
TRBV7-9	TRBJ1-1	ASSSPTGRMTEAF
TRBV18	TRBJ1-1	ASSPGQGGAEAF
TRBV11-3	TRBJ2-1	ASSLGTAEYNEQF
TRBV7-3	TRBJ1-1	ASSSNPGQGAEAF
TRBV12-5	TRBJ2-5	ASGTDQNRETQY
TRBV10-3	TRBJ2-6	AIPAAGGTPSGANVLT
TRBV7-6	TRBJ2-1	ASSLTSGNHEQF
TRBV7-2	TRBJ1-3	ASSFPLPEGLFIDTIY
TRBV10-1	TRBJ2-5	ASSKQGFQETQY
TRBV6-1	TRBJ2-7	ASSEGKPLFYEQY
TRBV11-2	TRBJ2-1	ASRGLAGVYNEQF
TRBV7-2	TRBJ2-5	ASSLGDGGAGETQY
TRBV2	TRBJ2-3	AILDRGFTDTQY
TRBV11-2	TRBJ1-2	ASPDRGSNYGYT
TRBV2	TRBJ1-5	ASRGQISNQPQH
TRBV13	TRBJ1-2	ASSSTGGGYGYT
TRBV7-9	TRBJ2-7	ASSLTSTGTGYEQY
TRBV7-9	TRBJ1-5	ASSLDGGSNQPQH
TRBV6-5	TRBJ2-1	ASSYTAGSYNEQF
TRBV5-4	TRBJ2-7	ASSKRAGESYEQY
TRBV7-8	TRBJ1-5	ASSMDRGTAGGQPQH
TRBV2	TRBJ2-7	ASSETGTGSYEQY
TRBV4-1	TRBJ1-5	ASSFAGELGNQPQH
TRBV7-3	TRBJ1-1	ASSLSHRNTEAF
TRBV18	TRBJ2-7	ASSPGDSGYEQY
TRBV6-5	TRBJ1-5	ASSYDNNQPQH
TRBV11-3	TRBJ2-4	ASSASGGLAKNIQY
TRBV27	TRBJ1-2	ASSFSAVYYGYT
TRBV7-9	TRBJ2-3	ASSPRGADTQY
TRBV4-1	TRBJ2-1	ASSQGRRQGEF
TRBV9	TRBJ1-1	ASSNPSTGVNTEAF
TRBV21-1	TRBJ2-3	ASRPAGQATIAQY
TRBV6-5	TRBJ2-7	ASSYQGRASEQY
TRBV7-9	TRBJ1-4	ASSSRRGEKLF
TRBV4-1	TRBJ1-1	ASRGNRVGTEAF
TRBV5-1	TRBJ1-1	ASSPPAGVGTEAF
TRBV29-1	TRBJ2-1	SVEPASRAYNEQF
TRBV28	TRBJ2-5	ASSFPGGSETQY
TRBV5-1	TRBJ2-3	ASSGGLAGGPFPPDTQY
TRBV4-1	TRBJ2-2	ASSLIRGAVTGELF
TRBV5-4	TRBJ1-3	ASSLWSEGLGNTIY
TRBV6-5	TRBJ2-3	ASWDRASTDTQY
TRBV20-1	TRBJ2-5	SARRETQY
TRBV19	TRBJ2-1	ASSRRQGVYNEQF
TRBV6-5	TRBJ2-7	ATSRDRGLEQY
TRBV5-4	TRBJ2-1	ASSLTGGRNEQF
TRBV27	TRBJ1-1	ASSKGGWTEAF
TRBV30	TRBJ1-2	AGWTDGYT
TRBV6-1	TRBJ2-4	ASSEVRLEY